One and the same sample provided the 31 T cell receptor beta chains below, sequenced in a study of fetal regulatory T cell absence and autoimmunity. TCRdb keeps only in-frame clones here, not all; method: immunoSEQ multiplex PCR. The sample includes about 95,000 clones, around 72% of them seen just once. Sequenced sample: pancreas tissue. Receptor source: a male donor with IPEX syndrome.

The rearrangement joins TRBV2 to TRBJ1-2; TRBD1 matches 9 bases. The CDR3 consists of 15 residues. Germline trimming cut 5 bases from V and 4 bases from J; bases unmatched to any gene: 8. Germline assignment: CDR1 SNHLY and CDR2 FYNNEI. CDR3 amino acids: CASSSTGTGPYGYTF. CDR3 nucleotides: TGTGCCAGCAGTTCTACAGGGACAGGGCCCTATGGCTACACCTTC.

The chain is built from TRBV5-4 and TRBJ2-2, with D perhaps matching TRBD1 (5 bases). Germline lookup yields CDR1 SGHNT and CDR2 YYREEE (reference sequence). This CDR3 is built from 16 residues. Trimming cost V 1 base and J 0 bases, with 10 bases left between them. CDR3 region: CASSLSRTTNTGELFF. The CDR3 DNA is TGTGCCAGCAGCTTGTCCAGGACAACGAACACCGGGGAGCTGTTTTTT.

The CDR3 DNA follows: TGTGCCAGCAGTGACCCCCCTCCCTACGAGCAGTACTTC. Its protein is CASSDPPPYEQYF. V is TRBV6-1 and J is TRBJ2-7; D is undetermined. Germline V CDR1 and CDR2: MNHNS, SASEGT. Trimming pared 3 bases from V and 2 bases from J, leaving 8 bases between. The CDR3 is made up of 13 amino acids.

The CDR3 nucleotides read TGTGCCAGCGGGGCTGGGGCCAACGTCCTGACTTTC. Encoded protein: CASGAGANVLTF. J is TRBJ2-6 and V is TRBV6-1; unclear D gene. This CDR3 comprises 12 residues. In germline, CDR1 is MNHNS, CDR2 SASEGT. With 8 bases removed from V and 2 bases from J, the gap between germline ends came to 4 bases.

The chain carries TRBV5-5 and TRBJ1-1; no reliable D call. V lost 0 bases and J lost 7, with 10 bases in between. The CDR3 has 13 residues. Per germline, CDR1 SGHKS and CDR2 YYEKEE (reference sequence). The CDR3 protein is CASSLENASEAFF. The CDR3 bases are TGTGCCAGCAGCTTGGAGAACGCTAGTGAAGCTTTCTTT.

The chain links TRBV18 to TRBJ2-7, with a weak D call TRBD1 (5 bases). Germline V lookup: CDR1 KGHSH, CDR2 LQKENI. The V gene lost 5 bases and the J gene lost 2 bases, with 7 bases spanning the gap. This CDR3 has 12 residues. The CDR3 is CASSVTAYEQYF. The CDR3 DNA follows: TGTGCCAGCTCAGTGACAGCCTACGAGCAGTACTTC.

This chain joins TRBV6-5 and TRBJ2-7; 9 nucleotides align to TRBD2. V dropped 0 bases and J dropped 2; count of bases not matched to a gene: 5. The germline gives CDR1 MNHEY, CDR2 SVGAGI. This CDR3 contains 16 residues. The CDR3 loop is CASSYSVPSGTYEQYF. As DNA, the CDR3 is TGTGCCAGCAGTTACTCAGTGCCTAGCGGGACCTACGAGCAGTACTTC.

The sample holds one count of this clone. The V call is TRBV7-2, the J call TRBJ2-7; 11 bases align to TRBD2. CDR1 is SGHTA, CDR2 FQGNSA, per germline. V shed 5 bases and J 3 bases; nucleotides not matched to a gene: 6. This CDR3 has 15 residues. The CDR3: CASSTVAGGFYEQYF. The CDR3 DNA sequence: TGTGCCAGCAGCACCGTAGCGGGGGGGTTCTACGAGCAGTACTTC.

This clone was recorded a few times. The J gene is TRBJ2-2, the V gene TRBV6-5, with TRBD2 as a possible D gene (6 bases). The germline V gene encodes CDR1 MNHEY and CDR2 SVGAGI. Trimming pared 6 bases from V and 6 bases from J, leaving 11 bases between. The CDR3 loop spans 13 amino acids. The CDR3 spells CASRRRAAGELFF. CDR3 DNA sequence: TGTGCCAGCAGACGGAGGGCCGCCGGGGAGCTGTTTTTT.

The chain employs TRBV7-9 and TRBJ2-7; maybe TRBD2 (5 bases). With 5 bases removed from V and 0 bases from J, the gap between germline ends came to 14 bases. The CDR3 spans 15 residues. Germline assignment: CDR1 SEHNR and CDR2 FQNEAQ (reference sequence). The CDR3 bases are TGTGCCAGCAGCCCCCAATCCGGGATCTCCTACGAGCAGTACTTC. Protein sequence: CASSPQSGISYEQYF.

The genes are TRBV10-3 and TRBJ2-3; no clear D gene. Germline V lookup: CDR1 ENHRY, CDR2 SYGVKD. The V end was cut by 5 bases, the J end by 3 bases, with 9 bases between. This CDR3 is 13 amino acids long. The CDR3 region is CAISSVRTDTQYF. CDR3 nucleotide sequence: TGTGCCATCAGTTCGGTCCGGACAGATACGCAGTATTTT.

The rearrangement uses TRBV12-5 and TRBJ2-7; TRBD1 matches 11 bases. CDR3 size: 14 residues. Germline CDR1 is LGHNT and CDR2 is FRNRAP. The junction had 4 bases not matched to a gene; V was cut back by 3 bases and J by 6 bases. CDR3 sequence reads: CASGLGGTGGEQYF. The DNA of the CDR3 is TGTGCTAGTGGTTTAGGCGGGACAGGGGGCGAGCAGTACTTC.

This clone was seen more than once but under ten times. The chain employs TRBV11-2 and TRBJ1-4, with D perhaps matching TRBD1 (5 bases). The germline V and J ends were trimmed by 5 bases and 8 bases, with 18 bases remaining between them. Germline V gives CDR1 SGHAT, CDR2 FQNNGV. The CDR3 has 15 amino acids. CDR3 nucleotides: TGTGCCAGCAGCCCCACGGGACGGGGGTCGGAAAAACTGTTTTTT. As protein: CASSPTGRGSEKLFF.

V is TRBV5-1 and J is TRBJ2-2; D possibly matches TRBD1 or TRBD2 (5 bases each). The CDR3 runs to 13 residues. Trimming removed 5 bases at V and 0 bases at J, with 5 bases between. The germline V gene encodes CDR1 SGHRS and CDR2 YFSETQ. In DNA form, the CDR3 reads TGCGCCAGCAGGGGGGCGAACACCGGGGAGCTGTTTTTT. Amino acids: CASRGANTGELFF.

The V and J genes are TRBV4-1 and TRBJ1-2, with no clear D. The germline CDR1 and CDR2 sequences are MGHRA and YSYEKL. The CDR3 is 14 amino acids. V gave up 0 bases and J gave up 7 bases, with 12 bases separating them. CDR3 protein: CASSQDNSAGGYTF. The CDR3, as DNA: TGCGCCAGCAGCCAAGATAATTCGGCAGGTGGCTACACCTTC.

The chain links TRBV4-1 to TRBJ1-1; TRBD1 is a possible D gene (6 bases). V lost 1 base and J lost 5, with 14 bases in between. This CDR3 is built from 15 residues. In germline, CDR1 is MGHRA, CDR2 YSYEKL. The CDR3 DNA is TGCGCCAGCAGCCAAGTCCGGGGGGCAGGGACTGAAGCTTTCTTT. Its translation: CASSQVRGAGTEAFF.

This clone was counted once. The chain joins TRBV29-1 to TRBJ2-7, with 9 bases aligning to TRBD1. V was clipped by 7 bases and J by 3 bases; unmatched bases: 7. The CDR3 loop spans 13 amino acids. Germline V gene sequence: CDR1 SQVTM, CDR2 ANQGSEA. The CDR3 bases are TGCAGCGGGGGGACAGGGAGAGGCTACGAGCAGTACTTC. It codes for CSGGTGRGYEQYF.

This chain joins TRBV6-5 and TRBJ2-5; 10 bases fit TRBD2. Germline-derived CDR1 and CDR2 are MNHEY and SVGAGI. V shed 2 bases and J 5 bases; nucleotides not matched to a gene: 8. The CDR3 length is 16 residues. The CDR3 nucleotides are TGTGCCAGCAGTTACGCTAGCGGGGGCCTTGTTGAGACCCAGTACTTC. Encoded protein: CASSYASGGLVETQYF.

In this sample, this clone turned up a few times. The chain carries TRBV5-4 and TRBJ1-3; TRBD1 is a possible D gene (6 bases). CDR1 is SGHNT, CDR2 YYREEE, per germline (reference sequence). This CDR3 is 15 amino acids long. The V and J ends lost 4 bases and 0 bases respectively, with 11 bases between them. CDR3 in amino acids: CASSPPGHSGNTIYF. CDR3 coding DNA: TGTGCCAGCAGCCCCCCGGGACACTCTGGAAACACCATATATTTT. Filled out from reference TRBV5-4 and TRBJ1-3, the complete variable domain reads ETGVTQSPTHLIKTRGQQVTLRCSSQSGHNTVSWYQQALGQGPQFIFQYYREEENGRGNFPPRFSGLQFPNYSSELNVNALELDDSALYLCASSPPGHSGNTIYFGEGSWLTVV.

The CDR3 region is CASRARTSGREQYF. The CDR3 DNA reads TGTGCCAGCAGGGCCCGGACTAGCGGCCGCGAGCAGTACTTC. V usage is TRBV6-5 and J usage is TRBJ2-7; 10 nucleotides match TRBD2. V dropped 6 bases and J dropped 6; count of bases not matched to a gene: 8. The V gene's germline CDR1 is MNHEY and CDR2 SVGAGI. CDR3 length: 14 residues.

V and J are TRBV10-3 and TRBJ1-2; a weak D match, TRBD1 (6 bases). From germline, CDR1 is ENHRY and CDR2 SYGVKD. This CDR3 has 12 residues. The V and J ends lost 8 bases and 4 bases respectively, with 11 bases between them. CDR3 coding DNA: TGTGCCATCGTCGAACAGGGCTATGGCTACACCTTC. This sequence encodes CAIVEQGYGYTF.

This clone was observed a handful of times. The chain combines TRBV30 with TRBJ2-1; TRBD2 matches at 11 bases. The CDR3 covers 16 residues. V shed 0 bases, J shed 3 bases, and the junction held 4 bases outside the gene matches. Per germline, CDR1 GTSNPN and CDR2 SVGIG (reference sequence). The CDR3 is CAWSVATSGSYNEQFF. The CDR3 DNA is TGTGCCTGGAGTGTAGCCACTAGCGGGAGCTACAATGAGCAGTTCTTC. Variable domain in full (rest from reference TRBV30 and TRBJ2-1): SQTIHQWPATLVQPVGSPLSLECTVEGTSNPNLYWYRQAAGRGLQLLFYSVGIGQISSEVPQNLSASRPQDRQFILSSKKLLLSDSGFYLCAWSVATSGSYNEQFFGPGTRLTVL.

Details on this clone: Other DNA sequences of this sample code for an identical CDR3. The rearrangement joins TRBV5-1 to TRBJ2-1; D is perhaps TRBD1 (5 bases). Germline V gene data show CDR1 as SGHRS and CDR2 as YFSETQ. There are 13 residues in the CDR3. The V gene lost 2 bases and the J gene lost 6 bases, with 9 bases spanning the gap. The CDR3 coding sequence is TGCGCCAGCAGCTTCCCCAGGGTCAATGAGCAGTTCTTC. Translation: CASSFPRVNEQFF.

The chain couples TRBV6-5 to TRBJ2-7; 11 bases fit TRBD2. V lost 2 bases and J lost 6; bases outside the gene matches: 6. The CDR3 has 15 residues. Germline CDR1 and CDR2: MNHEY and SVGAGI. The CDR3 region has the DNA TGTGCCAGCAGTTACACCGGGACTAGCGGCGGCGAGCAGTACTTC. Translating gives CASSYTGTSGGEQYF.

This chain links TRBV30 with TRBJ2-1; D is uncertain. V lost 5 bases to trimming and J lost 0 bases, with 8 bases between them. Germline CDR1 and CDR2: GTSNPN and SVGIG (reference sequence). The CDR3 has 13 residues. CDR3 sequence (DNA): TGTGCCTGGCGTGAGAGCTCCTACAATGAGCAGTTCTTC. This encodes CAWRESSYNEQFF. Full variable domain (missing parts from reference TRBV30 and TRBJ2-1): SQTIHQWPATLVQPVGSPLSLECTVEGTSNPNLYWYRQAAGRGLQLLFYSVGIGQISSEVPQNLSASRPQDRQFILSSKKLLLSDSGFYLCAWRESSYNEQFFGPGTRLTVL.

The rearrangement joins TRBV15 to TRBJ2-6, with no clear D. The CDR3 consists of 17 residues. V was shortened by 1 base and J by 0 bases, with 10 bases between the two germline ends. Germline V lookup: CDR1 LNHNV, CDR2 YYDKDF (reference sequence). Here the CDR3 reads CATSRGRSLSGANVLTF. CDR3 in DNA: TGTGCCACCAGCAGAGGACGCTCCCTCTCTGGGGCCAACGTCCTGACTTTC.

In this sample, this clone turned up a few times. V usage is TRBV5-4 and J usage is TRBJ2-7; the match to TRBD2 covers 8 bases. After removal of 4 bases from V and 4 bases from J, the junction contained 7 bases not matched to a gene. Germline values: CDR1 SGHNT, CDR2 YYREEE (reference sequence). The CDR3 is 14 residues long. DNA of the CDR3: TGTGCCAGCAGCGTTGGACTAGCCGGGTACGAGCAGTACTTC. The encoded protein is CASSVGLAGYEQYF. The full variable domain, in which reference TRBV5-4 and TRBJ2-7 provide the parts outside the CDR3, is ETGVTQSPTHLIKTRGQQVTLRCSSQSGHNTVSWYQQALGQGPQFIFQYYREEENGRGNFPPRFSGLQFPNYSSELNVNALELDDSALYLCASSVGLAGYEQYFGPGTRLTVT.

J is TRBJ2-1 and V is TRBV7-2; 12 nucleotides line up with TRBD2. V was clipped by 3 bases and J by 4 bases; unmatched bases: 4. CDR1 is SGHTA and CDR2 is FQGNSA in the germline V gene. The CDR3 contains 16 residues. For the CDR3, the DNA is TGTGCCAGCAGCTTCGGACTAGCGGGGAGGTACAATGAGCAGTTCTTC. Its translation: CASSFGLAGRYNEQFF. The full variable domain, rest sourced from reference TRBV7-2 and TRBJ2-1, is GAGVSQSPSNKVTEKGKDVELRCDPISGHTALYWYRQSLGQGLEFLIYFQGNSAPDKSGLPSDRFSAERTGGSVSTLTIQRTQQEDSAVYLCASSFGLAGRYNEQFFGPGTRLTVL.

This clone was seen a handful of times. The genes are TRBV5-1 and TRBJ1-6, with D unclear. The CDR3 covers 12 residues. The germline V gene encodes CDR1 SGHRS and CDR2 YFSETQ. Trimming took 0 bases from V and 5 from J, leaving 0 bases between them. The CDR3 reads CASSLDNSPLHF. The CDR3, as DNA: TGCGCCAGCAGCTTGGATAATTCACCCCTCCACTTT.

J is TRBJ2-3 and V is TRBV7-2, with D unresolved. Germline V gene sequence: CDR1 SGHTA, CDR2 FQGNSA. This CDR3 contains 12 residues. The V end lost 0 bases, the J end lost 5 bases, and 3 bases lay between the germline ends. The CDR3 bases are TGTGCCAGCAGCTTAGCGATAGATACGCAGTATTTT. Translating gives CASSLAIDTQYF.

The gene calls are TRBV7-8 and TRBJ2-1; unclear D gene. CDR3 length equals 16 residues. CDR1 is SGHVS, CDR2 FQNEAQ, per germline. V was pared by 1 base and J by 0 bases, with 10 bases between. CDR3 in DNA: TGTGCCAGCAGCTTAGGTTTCCCAAGCTCCTACAATGAGCAGTTCTTC. It yields the protein CASSLGFPSSYNEQFF.